This is a list of T cell receptor beta chains from one sample in a study of post-analysis software for immune sequencing data. MiXCR, run by TCRdb on the PCR reads, gives a single entry per CDR3 protein. The sample lists more than 350,000 distinct CDR3 sequences, about 39% occurring once. The sequencing sample was made of blood. The receptors come from a girl aged 2-9 years with multiple sclerosis. The CDR3 runs from the conserved cysteine through the conserved F or W. The D gene is left open where the match is weak. Clone sizes are given selectively: once, few, many, or a class where the clone is expanded.

CSVLKSPGGLNEQFF	TGCAGTGTCCTAAAATCGCCAGGGGGCCTGAATGAGCAGTTCTTC	few	TRBJ2-1	15	TRBV20-1	TRBD1
CASRGGGTAYNYGYTF	TGTGCCAGCAGGGGGGGTGGGACAGCCTATAACTATGGCTACACCTTC	many	TRBJ1-2	16	TRBV6-5	TRBD1
CSVGGDTGELFF	TGCAGCGTTGGAGGGGACACCGGGGAGCTGTTTTTT	-	TRBJ2-2	12	TRBV29-1	-
CSVEWNEQFF	TGCAGCGTTGAGTGGAATGAGCAGTTCTTC	-	TRBJ2-1	10	TRBV29-1	-
CASSLAGWAINEQFF	TGCGCCAGCAGCTTGGCCGGGTGGGCAATCAATGAGCAGTTCTTC	-	TRBJ2-1	15	TRBV5-1	-
CAWSVWTGANVLTF	TGTGCCTGGAGTGTATGGACTGGGGCCAACGTCCTGACTTTC	-	TRBJ2-6	14	TRBV30	-
CASKLAGDYNEQFF	TGTGCCAGCAAACTAGCGGGAGACTACAATGAGCAGTTCTTC	few	TRBJ2-1	14	TRBV28	TRBD2
CASDDSPGANVLTF	TGTGCCAGCGACGACAGCCCTGGGGCCAACGTCCTGACTTTC	-	TRBJ2-6	14	TRBV21-1	-
CASSWGGEDGYTF	TGTGCCAGCAGCTGGGGGGGTGAAGATGGCTACACCTTC	once	TRBJ1-2	13	TRBV7-9	-
CASSLVLAGNEQFF	TGTGCCAGCAGCTTAGTGCTAGCGGGCAATGAGCAGTTCTTC	-	TRBJ2-1	14	TRBV11-2	TRBD2
CASRGRRAENQPQHF	TGTGCCAGCCGAGGTAGGAGGGCAGAGAATCAGCCCCAGCATTTT	few	TRBJ1-5	15	TRBV12-3/TRBV12-4	-
CASSLEGQGRPDTQYF	TGCGCCAGCAGCTTGGAGGGACAGGGACGTCCAGATACGCAGTATTTT	-	TRBJ2-3	16	TRBV5-1	TRBD1
CASSQTGAGQPQHF	TGTGCCAGCAGCCAAACAGGGGCCGGGCAGCCCCAGCATTTT	once	TRBJ1-5	14	TRBV4-2	TRBD1
CASSPWGSGGYEQYF	TGCGCCAGCAGTCCCTGGGGGTCGGGGGGCTACGAGCAGTACTTC	-	TRBJ2-7	15	TRBV5-1	TRBD2
CASSPTGTASNQPQHF	TGTGCCAGCAGCCCTACCGGGACGGCTAGCAATCAGCCCCAGCATTTT	-	TRBJ1-5	16	TRBV7-9	-
CASSLAKLRTTEAFF	TGTGCCAGCAGCTTAGCTAAGTTGCGGACCACTGAAGCTTTCTTT	-	TRBJ1-1	15	TRBV7-2	-
CASSVATGSGVDTQYF	TGTGCCAGCAGCGTAGCTACCGGCTCTGGAGTGGATACGCAGTATTTT	-	TRBJ2-3	16	TRBV9	-
CASSIITRGPGYTF	TGTGCCAGTAGTATTATCACAAGGGGCCCTGGCTACACCTTC	-	TRBJ1-2	14	TRBV19	-
CASSQDTSKTQYF	TGTGCCAGCAGCCAAGATACGTCGAAGACCCAGTACTTC	few	TRBJ2-5	13	TRBV4-2	-
CASSPGQGNGYTF	TGTGCCAGCAGCCCCGGACAGGGGAATGGCTACACCTTC	-	TRBJ1-2	13	TRBV5-4	TRBD1
CSARDADGGVGYNEQFF	TGCAGTGCTAGAGATGCGGACGGGGGGGTCGGCTACAATGAGCAGTTCTTC	few	TRBJ2-1	17	TRBV20-1	TRBD2
CASSSGGGAEAFF	TGTGCCAGCAGCTCAGGGGGTGGAGCTGAAGCTTTCTTT	few	TRBJ1-1	13	TRBV7-9	TRBD1
CAQFTGIRGYTF	TGTGCCCAGTTTACAGGGATACGTGGCTACACCTTC	-	TRBJ1-2	12	TRBV19	-
CSVAGQRNTEAFF	TGCAGCGTTGCGGGACAGCGTAACACTGAAGCTTTCTTT	-	TRBJ1-1	13	TRBV29-1	TRBD1
CASLTGGASNEQFF	TGTGCCAGCCTTACAGGGGGCGCGAGCAATGAGCAGTTCTTC	few	TRBJ2-1	14	TRBV6-2/TRBV6-3	TRBD1
CASSLTTSRFTDTQYF	TGTGCCAGCAGCCTAACGACAAGCAGATTCACAGATACGCAGTATTTT	-	TRBJ2-3	16	TRBV7-6	-
CASKVGRSYEQYF	TGTGCCAGCAAGGTGGGGAGATCCTACGAGCAGTACTTC	-	TRBJ2-7	13	TRBV6-1	-
CASSSIAGGVNNEQFF	TGTGCCAGCAGCTCGATAGCGGGAGGCGTCAACAATGAGCAGTTCTTC	-	TRBJ2-1	16	TRBV7-8	TRBD2
CSAGQGTPSTTHVQYF	TGCAGCGCCGGACAGGGAACACCATCTACGACTCATGTGCAGTACTTC	-	TRBJ2-7	16	TRBV29-1	TRBD1
CAISELIGQGAGEQYF	TGTGCCATCAGTGAGTTGATCGGACAGGGGGCGGGCGAGCAGTACTTC	-	TRBJ2-7	16	TRBV10-3	TRBD1
CSVEQGAGEKLFF	TGCAGCGTTGAACAGGGTGCGGGTGAAAAACTGTTTTTT	-	TRBJ1-4	13	TRBV29-1	-
CASSNGPPISYEQYF	TGTGCCAGCAGCAATGGTCCCCCCATTTCCTACGAGCAGTACTTC	few	TRBJ2-7	15	TRBV5-6	-
CASSHRSLAGGPRSYNEQFF	TGCGCCAGCAGCCATCGATCCCTAGCGGGGGGGCCGAGGTCCTACAATGAGCAGTTCTTC	-	TRBJ2-1	20	TRBV4-1	TRBD2
CSVVAFGTEAFF	TGCAGCGTTGTAGCCTTCGGCACTGAAGCTTTCTTT	few	TRBJ1-1	12	TRBV29-1	-
CASSLSQGQYGYTF	TGTGCCAGCAGCTTGTCTCAGGGACAATATGGCTACACCTTC	-	TRBJ1-2	14	TRBV7-2	-
CASSLSPDTEAFF	TGCGCCAGCAGCTTGTCCCCAGATACTGAAGCTTTCTTT	-	TRBJ1-1	13	TRBV5-1	-
CSANTADNEQFF	TGCAGTGCTAATACAGCGGACAATGAGCAGTTCTTC	few	TRBJ2-1	12	TRBV20-1	-
CSARDRAPNEKLFF	TGCAGTGCTAGAGACAGGGCACCTAATGAAAAACTGTTTTTT	-	TRBJ1-4	14	TRBV20-1	-
CASSSVGETQYF	TGTGCCAGCAGTTCGGTCGGGGAGACCCAGTACTTC	-	TRBJ2-5	12	TRBV28	-
CASSEARGNTEAFF	TGTGCCAGCAGTGAAGCCAGGGGGAACACTGAAGCTTTCTTT	-	TRBJ1-1	14	TRBV2	-
CASRSGHFYEQYF	TGTGCCAGCAGAAGCGGACATTTCTACGAGCAGTACTTC	-	TRBJ2-7	13	TRBV6-5	-
CASSESTESGFGYTF	TGTGCCAGCAGTGAATCAACCGAATCAGGTTTTGGCTACACCTTC	once	TRBJ1-2	15	TRBV25-1	-
CASSQGQHQETQYF	TGTGCCAGCAGTCAGGGACAGCACCAAGAGACCCAGTACTTC	-	TRBJ2-5	14	TRBV12-3/TRBV12-4	TRBD1
CASSPWGTGRNDEQYF	TGTGCCAGCAGTCCATGGGGGACAGGCCGAAACGACGAGCAGTACTTC	few	TRBJ2-7	16	TRBV28	TRBD1